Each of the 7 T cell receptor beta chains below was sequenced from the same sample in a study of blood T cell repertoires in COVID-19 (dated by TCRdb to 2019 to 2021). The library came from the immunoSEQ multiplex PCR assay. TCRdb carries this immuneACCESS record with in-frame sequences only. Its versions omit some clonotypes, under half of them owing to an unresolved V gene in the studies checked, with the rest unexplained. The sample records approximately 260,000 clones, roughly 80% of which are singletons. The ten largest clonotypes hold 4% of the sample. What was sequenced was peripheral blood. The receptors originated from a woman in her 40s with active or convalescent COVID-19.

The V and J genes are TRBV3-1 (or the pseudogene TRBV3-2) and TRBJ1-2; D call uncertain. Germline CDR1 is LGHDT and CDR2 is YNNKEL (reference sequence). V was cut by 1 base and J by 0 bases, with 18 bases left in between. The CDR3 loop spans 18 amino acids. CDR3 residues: CASSQGLYAALANYGYTF. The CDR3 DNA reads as TGTGCCAGCAGCCAAGGTCTTTACGCAGCGTTAGCTAACTATGGCTACACCTTC.

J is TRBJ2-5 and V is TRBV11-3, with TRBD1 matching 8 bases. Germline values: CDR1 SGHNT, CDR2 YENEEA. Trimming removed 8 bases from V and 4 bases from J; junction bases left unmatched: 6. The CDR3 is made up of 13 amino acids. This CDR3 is CASSPGTGETQYF. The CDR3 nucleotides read TGTGCCAGCTCACCCGGGACAGGAGAGACCCAGTACTTC.

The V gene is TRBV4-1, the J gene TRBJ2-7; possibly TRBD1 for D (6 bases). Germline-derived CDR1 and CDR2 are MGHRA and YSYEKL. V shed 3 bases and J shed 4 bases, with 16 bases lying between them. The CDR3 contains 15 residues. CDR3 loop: CASSQPTAQGYEQYF. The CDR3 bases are TGCGCCAGCAGCCAGCCTACGGCTCAGGGGTACGAGCAGTACTTC.

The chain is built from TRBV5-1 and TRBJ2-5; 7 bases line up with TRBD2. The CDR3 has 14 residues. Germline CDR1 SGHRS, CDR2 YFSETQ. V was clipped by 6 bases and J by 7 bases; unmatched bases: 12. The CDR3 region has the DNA TGCGCCAGCACTCCGGGAGGCCAGAGTGGGACCCAGTACTTC. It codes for CASTPGGQSGTQYF.

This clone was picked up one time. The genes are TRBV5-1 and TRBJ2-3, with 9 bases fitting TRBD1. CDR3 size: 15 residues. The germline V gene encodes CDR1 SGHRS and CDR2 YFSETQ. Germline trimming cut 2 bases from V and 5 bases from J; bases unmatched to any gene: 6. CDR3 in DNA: TGCGCCAGCAGCTTCGGACAGGGGTCAATAGATACGCAGTATTTT. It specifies CASSFGQGSIDTQYF.

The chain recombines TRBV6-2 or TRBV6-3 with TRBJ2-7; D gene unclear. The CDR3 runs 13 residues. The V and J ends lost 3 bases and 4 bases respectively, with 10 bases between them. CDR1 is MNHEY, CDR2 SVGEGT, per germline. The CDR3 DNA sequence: TGTGCCAGCAGTTATGGCGGAACATACGAGCAGTACGTC. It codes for CASSYGGTYEQYV.

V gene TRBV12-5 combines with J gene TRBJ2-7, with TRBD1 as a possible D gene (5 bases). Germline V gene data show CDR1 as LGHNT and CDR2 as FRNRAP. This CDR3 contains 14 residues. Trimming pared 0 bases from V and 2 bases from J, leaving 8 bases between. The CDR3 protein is CASGLVARAYEQYF. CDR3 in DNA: TGTGCTAGTGGTTTGGTGGCCAGGGCCTACGAGCAGTACTTC.